The 8 T cell receptor beta chains reported below all come from one sample, sequenced in a study of post-analysis software for immune sequencing data. Findings and limits, study-wide: Patients used about five TRBV segments, including TRBV5-6, TRBV5-1 and TRBV20-1, more often than controls.

Sequencing libraries made from TCR beta cDNA carried unique molecular identifiers. From the PCR reads, TCRdb called clonotypes with MiXCR, one entry per CDR3 protein. The profile shows hundreds of thousands of distinct CDR3 sequences, approximately 50% of them singletons. These TCRs' antigens remain unknown. Sequencing was carried out using blood. The source of these receptors is a girl aged 10-17 years with multiple sclerosis.

This clonotype was seen a few times. This chain uses TRBV2 with TRBJ2-4; D is ambiguous. Germline CDR1 and CDR2: SNHLY and FYNNEI. Trimming cost V 7 bases and J 0 bases, with 13 bases left between them. The CDR3 extends over 15 amino acids. The CDR3 coding sequence is TGTGCCAGCATCCAGGACCGGATAGCCAAAAACATTCAGTACTTC. Translating gives CASIQDRIAKNIQYF. Using reference TRBV2 and TRBJ2-4 for the parts outside the CDR3, the full variable domain is EPEVTQTPSHQVTQMGQEVILRCVPISNHLYFYWYRQILGQKVEFLVSFYNNEISEKSEIFDDQFSVERPDGSNFTLKIRSTKLEDSAMYFCASIQDRIAKNIQYFGAGTRLSVL.

The chain carries TRBV7-9 and TRBJ2-1; TRBD1 is a possible D gene (6 bases). The germline CDR1 and CDR2 sequences are SEHNR and FQNEAQ (reference sequence). CDR3 size: 16 residues. V lost 5 bases and J lost 3, with 17 bases in between. CDR3 DNA sequence: TGTGCCAGCAGCCAGCAACAGGGTTTTATCTACAATGAGCAGTTCTTC. It encodes CASSQQQGFIYNEQFF.

The rearrangement uses TRBV7-8 and TRBJ2-1; 7 bases are a match to TRBD2. This CDR3 region has 16 residues. J gave up 5 bases and V 1 base, and 8 bases lay outside the gene matches. CDR1 is SGHVS, CDR2 FQNEAQ, per germline. In DNA form, the CDR3 reads TGTGCCAGCAGCTTAGGAGTCCAGCGGGGAAACAATGAGCAGTTCTTC. Its protein is CASSLGVQRGNNEQFF.

As for this clonotype: At one of its ends the junction is not consistent with the germline gene, which may arise from a read error. The rearrangement joins TRBV12-3 or TRBV12-4 to TRBJ2-5, with D tentatively TRBD1 (5 bases). This CDR3 is built from 11 residues. The CDR3 sequence is CSSSLQGKQYF. The CDR3 DNA reads TGTTCCAGCAGTCTGCAGGGAAAGCAGTACTTC.

The rearrangement joins TRBV20-1 to TRBJ2-2; 7 nucleotides align to TRBD1. Germline CDR1 reads DFQATT; CDR2 reads SNEGSKA (reference sequence). This CDR3 contains 14 residues. V dropped 4 bases and J dropped 6; count of bases not matched to a gene: 8. The CDR3 DNA is TGCAGTGCTACGACAGGGAGTCGAGCCGGGGAGCTGTTTTTT. Residues: CSATTGSRAGELFF.

The count of this clonotype is one. V and J are TRBV7-2 and TRBJ2-1, with D maybe TRBD2 (6 bases). V was pared by 5 bases and J by 8 bases, with 10 bases between. Per germline, CDR1 SGHTA and CDR2 FQGNSA. The CDR3 length is 12 residues. This CDR3 is CASSRLGDEQFF. In DNA form, the CDR3 reads TGTGCCAGCAGCAGACTAGGGGATGAGCAGTTCTTC.

The V and J genes are TRBV25-1 and TRBJ2-5; the match to TRBD2 covers 8 bases. With 6 bases clipped from V and 0 bases from J, the junction kept 9 bases outside the gene matches. The CDR3 consists of 16 residues. CDR1 is MGHDK, CDR2 SYGVNS, per germline. CDR3 bases: TGTGCCAGCAGACCAGCCGGGACTAGACACCAAGAGACCCAGTACTTC. Translating it yields CASRPAGTRHQETQYF.

This chain joins TRBV4-2 and TRBJ2-1; 7 positions match TRBD2. Per germline, CDR1 LGHNA and CDR2 YNFKEQ. V lost 0 bases and J lost 7; bases outside the gene matches: 12. The CDR3 spans 17 residues. CDR3 loop: CASSQEVGRPQRNEQFF. The CDR3 nucleotides read TGTGCCAGCAGCCAAGAAGTCGGGAGGCCCCAGAGGAATGAGCAGTTCTTC.